This entry lists 21 T cell receptor beta chains sequenced from one sample in a study of blood T cells in healthy people across ages. Combining a sample-barcoded 5' primer with a J-beta primer mix, a second PCR ran for 7 to 11 cycles. TCRdb re-analysed the 5' RACE reads in MiXCR, keeping a single row per CDR3 protein. Of over 600,000 distinct CDR3 sequences in the sample, more than 50% were seen once. The specimen was blood. The receptors here all came from a middle-aged man in good health.

V and J are TRBV7-2 and TRBJ2-4; D is undetermined. This CDR3 is built from 12 residues. Germline V lookup: CDR1 SGHTA, CDR2 FQGNSA. With 2 bases removed from V and 4 bases from J, the gap between germline ends came to 3 bases. CDR3 loop: CASSLMKNIQYF. The DNA for the CDR3 is TGTGCCAGCAGCTTAATGAAAAACATTCAGTACTTC.

V usage is TRBV25-1 and J usage is TRBJ2-7, with no clear D. The CDR3 is made up of 15 amino acids. Trimming removed 4 bases from V and 1 base from J, with 14 bases in between. CDR1 MGHDK and CDR2 SYGVNS come from the germline V gene. The CDR3 region has the DNA TGTGCCAGCAGTGCCAATCCATCAAGGTCCTACGAGCAGTACTTC. The encoded protein is CASSANPSRSYEQYF.

V is TRBV20-1 and J is TRBJ2-5, with TRBD2 matching 9 bases. The J call may be incorrect, as the DNA end agrees better with TRBJ2-7. The CDR3 extends over 15 amino acids. The V gene's germline CDR1 is DFQATT and CDR2 SNEGSKA (reference sequence). CDR3 nucleotides: TGCAGTGCTAGAGAGGGTAGCGGGGGTTTCTACGAGCAGTACTTC. Its protein product is CSAREGSGGFYEQYF.

The J gene is TRBJ2-7, the V gene TRBV7-2, with D tentatively TRBD1 (5 bases). The CDR3 contains 15 residues. Germline-derived CDR1 and CDR2 are SGHTA and FQGNSA. Trimming pared 5 bases from V and 7 bases from J, leaving 21 bases between. CDR3 DNA: TGTGCCAGCAGCCAAAATGGGCAGGGCTGGGATGAGCAGTACTTC. The encoded protein is CASSQNGQGWDEQYF.

The chain joins TRBV12-3 or TRBV12-4 to TRBJ2-5; the match to TRBD2 covers 15 bases. The CDR3 is made up of 17 amino acids. J gave up 4 bases and V 4 bases, and 7 bases lay outside the gene matches. In DNA, the CDR3 is TGTGCCAGCAGTTCCGGACTAGCGGGGGGGCCTAGAGAGACCCAGTACTTC. Translating gives CASSSGLAGGPRETQYF.

This clonotype has a handful of counts. The rearrangement uses TRBV20-1 and TRBJ2-3; D remains unclear. CDR3 length: 10 residues. Looked up from germline, CDR1 is DFQATT and CDR2 is SNEGSKA (reference sequence). With 5 bases removed from V and 5 bases from J, the gap between germline ends came to 5 bases. The CDR3 loop is CSAFVDTQYF. Written as DNA, the CDR3 is TGCAGTGCTTTTGTAGATACGCAGTATTTT.

The V gene is TRBV20-1, the J gene TRBJ2-1; tentative D call: TRBD2 (5 bases). Germline CDR1 reads DFQATT; CDR2 reads SNEGSKA (reference sequence). V lost 1 base, J lost 0 bases, and 10 bases lay in between. The CDR3 has 15 amino acids. The CDR3 protein is CSARVSVSSYNEQFF. The CDR3 coding sequence is TGCAGTGCTAGAGTTAGCGTGAGCTCCTACAATGAGCAGTTCTTC.

This clonotype appeared many times. The rearrangement joins TRBV29-1 to TRBJ2-5; D might be TRBD1 (6 bases). The CDR3 covers 11 residues. CDR1 and CDR2 (germline): SQVTM, ANQGSEA. The ends were cut back, 7 bases at V and 5 bases at J, with 11 bases in the middle. The CDR3 nucleotides read TGCAGCGCTCAAAGGGGGGAGACCCAGTACTTC. As protein: CSAQRGETQYF. The whole variable domain, filled in from reference TRBV29-1 and TRBJ2-5, reads SAVISQKPSRDICQRGTSLTIQCQVDSQVTMMFWYRQQPGQSLTLIATANQGSEATYESGFVIDKFPISRPNLTFSTLTVSNMSPEDSSIYLCSAQRGETQYFGPGTRLLVL.

This clonotype was counted between two and nine times. The chain combines TRBV28 with TRBJ2-7; D might be TRBD1 or TRBD2, each matching 7 bases. The CDR3 has 14 amino acids. Germline V gene sequence: CDR1 MDHEN, CDR2 SYDVKM. V lost 6 bases to trimming and J lost 6 bases, with 18 bases between them. The CDR3 sequence: CASSPGGASSEQYF. The CDR3 DNA reads TGTGCCAGCAGCCCAGGGGGGGCGTCGAGCGAGCAGTACTTC.

Concerning this clonotype: One junction end does not reproduce the germline sequence, and a read error may be involved. The V call is TRBV20-1, the J call TRBJ1-5, with 7 bases fitting TRBD1. Germline CDR1 DFQATT, CDR2 SNEGSKA (reference sequence). There are 14 residues in the CDR3. In DNA, the CDR3 is TGCAGTGCTAGCTCGGACAGGATTAATCAACCCCAGCATTTT. Translation: CSASSDRINQPQHF.

This chain connects TRBV28 to TRBJ1-2, with D maybe TRBD1 (6 bases). The CDR3 spans 12 residues. Germline assignment: CDR1 MDHEN and CDR2 SYDVKM. Trimming shortened V by 9 bases and J by 4 bases, and 12 bases separated the two germline ends. CDR3 nucleotides: TGTGCCAGTTGGACAGTCGGCTATGGCTACACCTTC. Its translation is CASWTVGYGYTF.

The J gene is TRBJ2-4, the V gene TRBV29-1, with 8 bases aligning to TRBD2. The J call is uncertain, as TRBJ2-7 better fits the DNA end. The CDR3 has 14 amino acids. Germline lookup yields CDR1 SQVTM and CDR2 ANQGSEA. The CDR3 DNA sequence: TGCAGCGTCCAGAAGGGCGGGGGGATGTACGAGCAGTACTTC. Its translation: CSVQKGGGMYEQYF.

The chain carries TRBV9 and TRBJ2-3, with D possibly TRBD2 on 6 matching bases. V was clipped by 6 bases and J by 3 bases, with 17 bases between them. CDR1 is SGDLS, CDR2 YYNGEE, per germline. The length of the CDR3 is 15 residues. Here the CDR3 DNA reads TGTGCCAGCACCTTCAGCGGGCTATCAACAGATACGCAGTATTTT. This encodes CASTFSGLSTDTQYF.

This chain uses TRBV19 with TRBJ2-3; 9 positions match TRBD1. Germline CDR1 is LNHDA and CDR2 is SQIVND (reference sequence). The CDR3 is 16 amino acids. The ends lost 5 bases at V and 4 bases at J; junction bases unmatched: 10. In DNA form, the CDR3 reads TGTGCCAGTAGTGAGACCGGGACAGGGCTTCCAGATACGCAGTATTTT. It is translated as CASSETGTGLPDTQYF.

The chain uses TRBV3-1 and TRBJ2-5, with 9 bases that match TRBD1. CDR3 length: 15 amino acids. Trimming removed 2 bases from V and 5 bases from J; junction bases left unmatched: 6. Germline V gene lookup returns CDR1 LGHDT and CDR2 YNNKEL (reference sequence). This chain's CDR3 is CASSQTRTGVETQYF. CDR3 coding DNA: TGTGCCAGCAGCCAAACCCGGACAGGGGTCGAGACCCAGTACTTC.

This clonotype was seen a handful of times. The chain couples TRBV7-2 to TRBJ2-1, with TRBD1 matching over 7 bases. Germline V lookup: CDR1 SGHTA, CDR2 FQGNSA. The J segment lost 4 bases and the V segment lost 1 base, leaving 16 bases of the junction unmatched. This CDR3 has 19 residues. The CDR3 loop is CASSLEEPLRTGIYNEQFF. As DNA, the CDR3 is TGTGCCAGCAGCTTAGAGGAGCCTTTGCGGACAGGAATATACAATGAGCAGTTCTTC.

J is TRBJ2-1 and V is TRBV10-3; D call uncertain. The CDR3 has 14 residues. Trimming pared 6 bases from V and 4 bases from J, leaving 13 bases between. CDR1 ENHRY and CDR2 SYGVKD come from the germline V gene. The CDR3 reads CAISRNGPYNEQFF. The DNA of the CDR3 is TGTGCCATCAGCCGTAACGGCCCATACAATGAGCAGTTCTTC.

The chain joins TRBV29-1 to TRBJ2-7, with unresolved D. Per the germline V gene, CDR1 is SQVTM and CDR2 is ANQGSEA. Trimming cost V 6 bases and J 2 bases, with 14 bases left between them. This CDR3 spans 13 amino acids. The CDR3 DNA follows: TGCAGCGTGCGAACCTCTGTAGCCTACGAGCAGTACTTC. The encoded protein is CSVRTSVAYEQYF.

This clonotype appeared a few times. A junction boundary mismatches the germline segment, possibly from a read error. This chain links TRBV7-7 with TRBJ2-5; tentatively, D is TRBD2 (6 bases). Germline loops: CDR1 SSHAT, CDR2 FNYEAQ (reference sequence). The CDR3 runs to 14 residues. This chain's CDR3 is CASSTDGGRETQYF. The DNA of the CDR3 is TGTGCTAGCAGCACGGACGGGGGACGAGAGACCCAGTACTTC.

The V gene is TRBV29-1, the J gene TRBJ2-2, with 9 bases matching TRBD1. The CDR3 spans 14 residues. J gave up 7 bases and V 2 bases, and 5 bases lay outside the gene matches. Per the germline V gene, CDR1 is SQVTM and CDR2 is ANQGSEA. The CDR3 here is CSVEYRGQDGELFF. The CDR3 DNA follows: TGCAGCGTTGAATACAGGGGGCAGGACGGGGAGCTGTTTTTT.

This clonotype was detected only a few times. The V and J genes are TRBV6-2 or TRBV6-3 and TRBJ2-7; a possible D gene is TRBD2 (6 bases). The CDR3 extends over 13 amino acids. Germline V gene lookup returns CDR1 MNHEY and CDR2 SVGEGT. With 6 bases removed from V and 2 bases from J, the gap between germline ends came to 11 bases. CDR3 sequence: CASRSAGPYEQYF. As DNA, the CDR3 is TGTGCCAGCAGGTCTGCGGGGCCCTACGAGCAGTACTTC.